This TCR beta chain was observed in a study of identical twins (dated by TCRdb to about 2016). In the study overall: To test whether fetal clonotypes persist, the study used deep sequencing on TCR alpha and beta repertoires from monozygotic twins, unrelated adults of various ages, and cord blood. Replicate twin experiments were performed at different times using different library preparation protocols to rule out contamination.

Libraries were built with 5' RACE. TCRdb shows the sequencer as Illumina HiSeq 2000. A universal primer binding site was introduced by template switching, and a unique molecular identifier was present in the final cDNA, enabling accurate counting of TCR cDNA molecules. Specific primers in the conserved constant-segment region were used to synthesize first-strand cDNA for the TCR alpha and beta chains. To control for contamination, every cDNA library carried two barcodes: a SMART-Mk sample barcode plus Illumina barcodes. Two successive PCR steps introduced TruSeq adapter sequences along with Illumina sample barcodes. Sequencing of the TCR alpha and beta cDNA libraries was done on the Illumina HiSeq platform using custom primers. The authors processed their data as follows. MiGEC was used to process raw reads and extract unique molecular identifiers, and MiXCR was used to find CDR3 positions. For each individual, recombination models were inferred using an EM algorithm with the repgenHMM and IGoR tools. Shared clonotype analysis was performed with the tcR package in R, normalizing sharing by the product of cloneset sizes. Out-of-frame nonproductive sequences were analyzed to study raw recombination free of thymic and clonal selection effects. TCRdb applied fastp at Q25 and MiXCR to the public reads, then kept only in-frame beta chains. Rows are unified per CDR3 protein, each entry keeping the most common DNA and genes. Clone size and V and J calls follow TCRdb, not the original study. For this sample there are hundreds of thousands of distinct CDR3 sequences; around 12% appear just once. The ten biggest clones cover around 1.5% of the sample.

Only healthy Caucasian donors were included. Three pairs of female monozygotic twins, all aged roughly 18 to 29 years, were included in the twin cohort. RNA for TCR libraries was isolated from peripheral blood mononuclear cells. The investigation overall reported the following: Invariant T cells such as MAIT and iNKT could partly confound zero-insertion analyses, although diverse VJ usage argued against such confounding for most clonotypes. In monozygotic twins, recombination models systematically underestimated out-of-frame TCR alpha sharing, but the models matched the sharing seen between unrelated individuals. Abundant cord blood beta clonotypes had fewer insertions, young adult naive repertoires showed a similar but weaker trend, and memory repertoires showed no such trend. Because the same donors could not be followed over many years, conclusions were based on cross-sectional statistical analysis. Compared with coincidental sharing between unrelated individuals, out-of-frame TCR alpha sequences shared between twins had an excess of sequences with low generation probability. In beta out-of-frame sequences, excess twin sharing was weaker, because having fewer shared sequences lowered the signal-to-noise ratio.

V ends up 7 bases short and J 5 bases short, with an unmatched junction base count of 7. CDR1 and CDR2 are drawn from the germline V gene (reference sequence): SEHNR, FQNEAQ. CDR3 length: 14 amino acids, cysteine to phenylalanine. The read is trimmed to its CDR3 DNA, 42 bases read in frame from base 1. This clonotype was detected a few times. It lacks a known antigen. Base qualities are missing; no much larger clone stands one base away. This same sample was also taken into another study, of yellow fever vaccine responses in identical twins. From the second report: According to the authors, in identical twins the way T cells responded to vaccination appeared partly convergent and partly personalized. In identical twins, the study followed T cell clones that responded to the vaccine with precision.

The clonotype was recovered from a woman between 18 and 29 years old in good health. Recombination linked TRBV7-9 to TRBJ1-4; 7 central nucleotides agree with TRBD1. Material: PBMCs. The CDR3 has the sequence CASTPGGGNEKLFF. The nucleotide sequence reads TGTGCCAGCACCCCAGGGGGGGGGAATGAAAAACTGTTTTTT. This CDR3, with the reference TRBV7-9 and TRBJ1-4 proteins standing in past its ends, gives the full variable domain DTGVSQNPRHKITKRGQNVTFRCDPISEHNRLYWYRQTLGQGPEFLTYFQNEAQLEKSRLLSDRFSAERPKGSFSTLEIQRTEQGDSAMYLCASTPGGGNEKLFFGSGTQLSVL.